Reported below is one TCR beta chain. The antigen is not known. The source of the sample is a study of early T cells in non-severe SARS-CoV-2 infection. Whole-study context: The chains were unpaired, and the sequenced material was bulk RNA from unsorted whole blood. General observations from the study: Reliance on VDJdb matching favored anti-spike CD8 responses; private and CD4 specificities were missed.

Unique molecular identifier tags were affixed to discrete cDNA molecules. TCRdb ran MiXCR on the 5' RACE reads and lists one entry per CDR3 protein. Among more than 95,000 distinct CDR3 sequences, approximately 17% were seen once, and the ten largest hold roughly 1.3%. The germline V and J ends were trimmed by 0 bases and 2 bases, with 6 bases remaining between them. The germline CDR1 and CDR2 sequences are SGHRS and YFSETQ. This CDR3 has 13 residues. Sequencing input: whole blood. The TCR was taken from an adult who was a healthcare worker with PCR-confirmed SARS-CoV-2 infection or an uninfected control (not recorded which). The V and J genes are TRBV5-1 and TRBJ2-7; D call uncertain. CDR3 nucleotides: TGCGCCAGCAGCTTGGGAAGTACCTACGAGCAGTACTTC. Residues: CASSLGSTYEQYF.